This T cell receptor beta chain was observed in a study of CD8 T cells in Susac syndrome. General observations from the study: A relatively small number of individuals underwent TCR sequencing and HLA analysis.

CDR3 length: 11 amino acids. The germline V gene encodes CDR1 DFQATT and CDR2 SNEGSKA (reference sequence). In regard to this clonotype: The antigen is unknown. One junction end does not reproduce the germline sequence, and a read error may be involved.

Healthy donors served as the controls. They were matched for age and sex. Bulk CD8+ and CD4+ cells came from magnetic negative isolation; CD8+ TEMRA by FACS. The RNA input was roughly 0.45 to 1 ug, and it was reverse transcribed with random hexamers. The amplification used immunoSEQ multiplex PCR on TCR beta CDR3; it spanned 54 Vbeta and 13 Jbeta. Each CDR3 protein gets one entry after TCRdb re-called the immunoSEQ multiplex PCR reads with MiXCR. The sample has 160,000 or so distinct CDR3 sequences, just over 90% seen once. J is TRBJ1-1 and V is TRBV20-1; D not certain. Material: CD4+ T cells from PBMCs. The clonotype originates from a human donor in good health. The CDR3 reads CSASLRTETFF. CDR3 sequence (DNA): TGCAGTGCTAGTTTGCGGACTGAAACTTTCTTT.